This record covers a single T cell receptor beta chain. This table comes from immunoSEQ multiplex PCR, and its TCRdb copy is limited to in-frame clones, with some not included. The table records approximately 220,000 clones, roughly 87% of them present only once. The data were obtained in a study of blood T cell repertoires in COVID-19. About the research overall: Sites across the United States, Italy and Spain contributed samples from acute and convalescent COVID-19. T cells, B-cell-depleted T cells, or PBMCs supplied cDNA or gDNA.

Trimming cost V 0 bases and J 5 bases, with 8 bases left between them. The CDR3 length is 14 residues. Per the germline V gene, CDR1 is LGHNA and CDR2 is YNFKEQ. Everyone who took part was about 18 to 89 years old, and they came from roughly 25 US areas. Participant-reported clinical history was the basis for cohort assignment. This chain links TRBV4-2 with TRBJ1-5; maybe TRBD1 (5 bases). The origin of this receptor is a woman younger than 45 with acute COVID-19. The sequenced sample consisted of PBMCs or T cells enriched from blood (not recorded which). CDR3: CASSQEIGDQPQHF. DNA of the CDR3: TGTGCCAGCAGCCAAGAGATAGGGGATCAGCCCCAGCATTTT.